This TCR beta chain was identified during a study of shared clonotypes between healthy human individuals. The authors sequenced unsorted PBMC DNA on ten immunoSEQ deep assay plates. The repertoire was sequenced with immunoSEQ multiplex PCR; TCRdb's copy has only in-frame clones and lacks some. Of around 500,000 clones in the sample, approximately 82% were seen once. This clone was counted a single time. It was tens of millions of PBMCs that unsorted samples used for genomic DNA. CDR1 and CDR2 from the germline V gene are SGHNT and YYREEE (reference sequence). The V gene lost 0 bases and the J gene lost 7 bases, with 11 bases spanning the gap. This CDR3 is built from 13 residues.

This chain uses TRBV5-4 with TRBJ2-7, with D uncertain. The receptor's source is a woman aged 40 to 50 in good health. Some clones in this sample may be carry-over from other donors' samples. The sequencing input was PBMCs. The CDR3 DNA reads TGTGCCAGCAGCTTGGTGTCCGAGGAGGAGCAGTACTTC. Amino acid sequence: CASSLVSEEEQYF. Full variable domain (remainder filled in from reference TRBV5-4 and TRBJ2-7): ETGVTQSPTHLIKTRGQQVTLRCSSQSGHNTVSWYQQALGQGPQFIFQYYREEENGRGNFPPRFSGLQFPNYSSELNVNALELDDSALYLCASSLVSEEEQYFGPGTRLTVT.